The sequence of this T cell receptor (beta chain) was determined in a study of shared T cell receptors in the human thymus. Measured with immunoSEQ multiplex PCR; TCRdb has only the in-frame clones, and not every one. The table lists some 660,000 clones, around 87% of them singletons, with roughly 0.0086% in the top ten. The CDR3 extends over 13 amino acids. Germline V lookup: CDR1 MNHEY, CDR2 SMNVEV (reference sequence). Trimming took off 6 bases at V and 8 bases at J, with 16 bases between the two ends. This sample also appeared in a second study, on human thymus T cells. That source notes: Donation came from healthy Finnish infants having corrective surgery for congenital heart defects. From resections taken during corrective heart surgery, the thymus tissue was obtained. Usage of V and J genes appeared biased in thymic and blood repertoires. Related work found strong thymic repertoire overlap between unrelated individuals.

The chain links TRBV27 to TRBJ1-2, with a tentative D call TRBD1 (5 bases). This TCR derives from a boy under three years old with a congenital heart defect. Sample: thymocytes. The CDR3 DNA is TGTGCCAGCAGGCAGGGTACCTATCTCGGCTACACCTTC. Translating gives CASRQGTYLGYTF.